This entry lists 14 T cell receptor beta chains sequenced from one sample in a study of blood T cell repertoires in COVID-19. Repertoires were generated with immunoSEQ multiplex PCR, while TCRdb's copy carries only in-frame clones and drops some. The table has fewer than 350,000 clones, 89% seen once; the top ten hold 1.5% to 2%. Specimen: PBMCs or T cells enriched from blood (not recorded which). Receptor source: a woman between 40 and 50 years old who had recovered from COVID-19.

The V gene is TRBV5-4, the J gene TRBJ2-5; D is possibly TRBD1 (6 bases). V lost 4 bases and J lost 3, with 10 bases in between. From germline, CDR1 is SGHNT and CDR2 YYREEE (reference sequence). The CDR3 extends over 13 amino acids. CDR3 nucleotides: TGTGCCAGCAGCCGGACAGTCGAAGAGACCCAGTACTTC. This gives the protein CASSRTVEETQYF.

The chain employs TRBV7-9 and TRBJ2-1, with TRBD2 matching over 13 bases. Germline V CDR1 and CDR2: SEHNR, FQNEAQ (reference sequence). This CDR3 is 15 amino acids long. With V trimmed by 1 base and J by 8 bases, 2 bases remained unmatched. The CDR3 DNA follows: TGTGCCAGCAGCTTAGGACTAGCGGGAGGAGATGAGCAGTTCTTC. It encodes CASSLGLAGGDEQFF.

The count of this clone is one. The chain combines TRBV7-2 with TRBJ2-4, with D possibly matching TRBD2 (6 bases). This CDR3 comprises 15 residues. Germline-derived CDR1 and CDR2 are SGHTA and FQGNSA. V shed 1 base and J shed 6 bases, with 13 bases lying between them. Here the CDR3 DNA reads TGTGCCAGCAGCTTAGGTTATGGCGGGGCAAACATTCAGTACTTC. This gives the protein CASSLGYGGANIQYF. The entire variable domain, with the rest obtained from reference TRBV7-2 and TRBJ2-4, is as follows: GAGVSQSPSNKVTEKGKDVELRCDPISGHTALYWYRQSLGQGLEFLIYFQGNSAPDKSGLPSDRFSAERTGGSVSTLTIQRTQQEDSAVYLCASSLGYGGANIQYFGAGTRLSVL.

This chain joins TRBV11-2 and TRBJ1-4; 8 bases align to TRBD1. The CDR3 spans 14 residues. Trimming removed 5 bases from V and 6 bases from J; junction bases left unmatched: 5. Germline loops: CDR1 SGHAT, CDR2 FQNNGV. The CDR3: CASSIGQGDEKLFF. CDR3 in DNA: TGTGCCAGCAGCATAGGACAGGGAGATGAAAAACTGTTTTTT.

V gene TRBV30 combines with J gene TRBJ1-5; the match to TRBD1 covers 7 bases. The V and J ends lost 0 bases and 3 bases, in that order; junction bases with no gene match: 8. The CDR3 runs 16 residues. CDR1 and CDR2 (germline): GTSNPN, SVGIG (reference sequence). The CDR3 is CAWSVRSGGTNQPQHF. CDR3 nucleotide sequence: TGTGCCTGGAGTGTAAGGTCAGGGGGTACCAATCAGCCCCAGCATTTT.

The V gene is TRBV2, the J gene TRBJ2-1; the match to TRBD2 covers 14 bases. The CDR3 has 15 residues. Germline assignment: CDR1 SNHLY and CDR2 FYNNEI. J lost 8 bases, V lost 6 bases, and 6 bases had no gene match. As DNA, the CDR3 is TGTGCCAGCAGGACAGGACTAGCGGGGGGCTATGAGCAGTTCTTC. This translates into CASRTGLAGGYEQFF.

The chain combines TRBV27 with TRBJ2-7; tentatively, D is TRBD1 (6 bases). The CDR3 consists of 13 residues. The ends were cut back, 5 bases at V and 4 bases at J, with 12 bases in the middle. Germline CDR1 and CDR2: MNHEY and SMNVEV (reference sequence). The CDR3 is CASSPQDSYEQYF. CDR3 nucleotide sequence: TGTGCCAGCAGTCCCCAGGACAGTTACGAGCAGTACTTC.

This clone was observed once. Germline and junction disagree at one end, which may indicate a read error. The chain carries TRBV5-1 and TRBJ1-2; 7 bases fit TRBD1. The length of the CDR3 is 14 residues. Germline CDR1 and CDR2: SGHRS and YFSETQ. The CDR3 DNA reads as TGCGCCAGCAGCTCCCAACAGGGGATCTATGACTACACCTTC. Protein sequence: CASSSQQGIYDYTF.

The rearrangement links TRBV18 to TRBJ1-2, with D perhaps matching TRBD1 (5 bases). V was cut by 1 base and J by 5 bases, with 8 bases left in between. Germline V gene data show CDR1 as KGHSH and CDR2 as LQKENI. The CDR3 has 13 amino acids. CDR3 residues: CASSPQDRYGYTF. The CDR3 DNA sequence: TGTGCCAGCTCACCACAAGACAGATATGGCTACACCTTC.

The rearrangement joins TRBV6-1 to TRBJ2-4; D is ambiguous. V lost 3 bases, J lost 4 bases, and 7 bases lay in between. CDR1 and CDR2 from the germline V gene are MNHNS and SASEGT. The CDR3 runs 13 residues. CDR3 region: CASSDRWKNIQYF. CDR3 DNA sequence: TGTGCCAGCAGTGACCGGTGGAAAAACATTCAGTACTTC.

V is TRBV3-1 (or the pseudogene TRBV3-2) and J is TRBJ2-7; D is possibly TRBD2 (5 bases). CDR1 and CDR2 (germline): LGHDT, YNNKEL (reference sequence). The CDR3 consists of 15 residues. The ends were cut back, 4 bases at V and 2 bases at J, with 15 bases in the middle. CDR3 coding DNA: TGTGCCAGCAGCCCCGCCGGGGTCGTAACCTACGAGCAGTACTTC. Amino acids: CASSPAGVVTYEQYF.

The chain uses TRBV7-9 and TRBJ1-2; 8 bases map to TRBD1. The CDR3 covers 16 residues. The germline gives CDR1 SEHNR, CDR2 FQNEAQ (reference sequence). The V gene end was trimmed by 5 bases and the J gene end by 8 bases; junction bases not matched to a gene: 16. The DNA for the CDR3 is TGTGCCAGCAGCATCGCCGATGGCAGGGGGCAGGGAGGCTACACCTTC. Encoded protein: CASSIADGRGQGGYTF.

The chain has TRBV19 and TRBJ1-5; D possibly corresponds to TRBD1 (5 bases). Germline V lookup: CDR1 LNHDA, CDR2 SQIVND (reference sequence). This CDR3 spans 15 amino acids. Deletions cut 8 bases from V and 7 bases from J, with 21 bases between. The CDR3 DNA reads as TGTGCCAGTCAGGCCCAGGGAGGGGCTCGACAGCCCCAGCATTTT. Its protein is CASQAQGGARQPQHF.

In nucleotides, the CDR3 is TGTGCCATCAGTGGGGGGACTAGCGCGCAAGAGACCCAGTACTTC. Encoded protein: CAISGGTSAQETQYF. The rearrangement joins TRBV10-3 to TRBJ2-5; 10 bases are a match to TRBD2. The V gene's germline CDR1 is ENHRY and CDR2 SYGVKD. V was clipped by 4 bases and J by 2 bases; unmatched bases: 4. CDR3 size: 15 residues.